This TCR beta chain is from a study of T cell responses to AZD1222 COVID-19 vaccine. Germline loops: CDR1 LGHNA, CDR2 YSLEER. V was pared by 0 bases and J by 7 bases, with 9 bases of the junction left unmatched. There are 17 residues in the CDR3. The table came from immunoSEQ multiplex PCR; TCRdb's copy has only in-frame clones and leaves some out. This sample has 80,000 to 100,000 clones, with approximately 85% found just once. This specimen was peripheral blood, taken 28 days after the second AZD1222 dose. The V and J genes are TRBV4-3 and TRBJ2-1; 10 bases map to TRBD2. The clonotype originates from an adult who received the AZD1222 COVID-19 vaccine. The CDR3 sequence is CASSQDGASGSGNEQFF. CDR3 in DNA: TGCGCCAGCAGCCAAGATGGGGCTAGCGGGAGTGGAAATGAGCAGTTCTTC.